This TCR beta chain was recorded in a study of T cell responses to AZD1222 COVID-19 vaccine. Sequenced by immunoSEQ multiplex PCR; TCRdb stores in-frame clones only, minus some. Of 79,000 or so clones listed, around nine tenths are singletons. Study conclusions and caveats: Repertoire samples came only from after the peak T cell response. Baseline antibody screening turned up just six or seven seropositive AZD1222 recipients. Mostly white British, mostly female donors; authors suggested clonal diversity may be underestimated. Unmutated variant regions are reportedly targeted by nearly half of spike-specific TCRs.

There are 14 residues in the CDR3. Trimming stripped 3 bases from V and 4 bases from J, with 12 bases between. Germline lookup yields CDR1 LNHDA and CDR2 SQIVND (reference sequence). Regarding this clone: Its antigen is undetermined.

The TCR originated in an adult who received the AZD1222 COVID-19 vaccine. The sequenced sample was peripheral blood, obtained 28 days after the second AZD1222 dose. The chain uses TRBV19 and TRBJ1-2, with a possible D match to TRBD1 (6 bases). CDR3 residues: CASSISTGAYGYTF. Written as DNA, the CDR3 is TGTGCCAGTAGTATCTCCACGGGGGCCTATGGCTACACCTTC.